Below are 32 T cell receptor beta chains sequenced from a single sample in a study of long-term antiretroviral therapy in people with HIV. It was version v3.0 of the immunoSEQ assay that was run at survey level. The table came from immunoSEQ multiplex PCR; TCRdb's copy has only in-frame clones and leaves some out. The data show under 30,000 clones, approximately 94% seen once. This specimen was unsorted PBMCs, taken approximately 7.1 years after starting antiretroviral therapy. The origin of the receptors is a man aged 50-59 years with HIV.

The chain recombines TRBV6-1 with TRBJ2-1, with D tentatively TRBD2 (5 bases). Trimming cost V 10 bases and J 4 bases, with 17 bases left between them. This CDR3 comprises 14 residues. Germline V gene data show CDR1 as MNHNS and CDR2 as SASEGT. CDR3 DNA sequence: TGTGCCACGACGCCTGGACTCGAATACAATGAGCAGTTCTTC. The encoded protein is CATTPGLEYNEQFF.

This chain connects TRBV19 to TRBJ2-3; D may correspond to TRBD1 or TRBD2 (5 bases each). The CDR3 totals 17 residues. The germline V and J ends were trimmed by 6 bases and 0 bases, with 19 bases remaining between them. From germline, CDR1 is LNHDA and CDR2 SQIVND (reference sequence). As DNA, the CDR3 is TGTGCCAGTAGCCCGAGGGCAGGGTGGAGTAGCACAGATACGCAGTATTTT. Protein: CASSPRAGWSSTDTQYF.

This chain links TRBV9 with TRBJ2-1, with a weak D call TRBD2 (5 bases). The CDR3 is 16 residues long. Trimming pared 3 bases from V and 6 bases from J, leaving 19 bases between. Germline V gene sequence: CDR1 SGDLS, CDR2 YYNGEE. Here the CDR3 DNA reads TGTGCCAGCAGCGGCGGCCCGGGGTCCCCAGCCAATGAGCAGTTCTTC. Residues: CASSGGPGSPANEQFF.

The rearrangement links TRBV29-1 to TRBJ2-7; D unclear. From germline, CDR1 is SQVTM and CDR2 ANQGSEA. This CDR3 is built from 12 residues. The V end lost 4 bases, the J end lost 2 bases, and 9 bases lay between the germline ends. The CDR3 DNA follows: TGCAGCGTTGGAGAAGGAACCTACGAGCAGTACTTC. It is translated as CSVGEGTYEQYF.

The chain uses TRBV5-1 and TRBJ2-7; D unclear. CDR3 length: 11 residues. Germline CDR1 is SGHRS and CDR2 is YFSETQ. The germline V and J ends were trimmed by 4 bases and 10 bases, with 12 bases remaining between them. CDR3 residues: CASSPGNGQYF. The CDR3 DNA reads as TGCGCCAGCAGCCCAGGAAACGGTCAGTACTTC.

This CDR3 is CATSREARGNYGYTF. Written as DNA, the CDR3 is TGTGCCACCAGCAGAGAAGCACGAGGCAACTATGGCTACACCTTC. The chain couples TRBV15 to TRBJ1-2; D is unresolved. Trimming cost V 0 bases and J 2 bases, with 10 bases left between them. This CDR3 comprises 15 residues. Germline V gene lookup returns CDR1 LNHNV and CDR2 YYDKDF (reference sequence).

The chain recombines TRBV6-5 with TRBJ1-2; TRBD1 matches at 7 bases. Germline CDR1 MNHEY, CDR2 SVGAGI. With 5 bases clipped from V and 0 bases from J, the junction kept 6 bases outside the gene matches. The CDR3 runs to 15 residues. The CDR3 loop reads CASSNPGQTNYGYTF. CDR3 nucleotide sequence: TGTGCCAGCAGTAATCCGGGACAGACTAACTATGGCTACACCTTC.

The chain has TRBV9 and TRBJ1-5; D not resolved. This CDR3 is 13 amino acids long. Looked up from germline, CDR1 is SGDLS and CDR2 is YYNGEE. V dropped 2 bases and J dropped 4 bases, with 7 bases sitting between them. CDR3 loop: CASSVDENQPQHF. DNA for the CDR3: TGTGCCAGCAGCGTGGACGAAAATCAGCCCCAGCATTTT.

This chain uses TRBV14 with TRBJ2-3; D call uncertain. The length of the CDR3 is 15 residues. Germline V gene data show CDR1 as SGHDN and CDR2 as FVKESK. V lost 4 bases and J 2 bases, leaving 13 bases between the germline ends. In DNA, the CDR3 is TGTGCCAGCAGCCTTACGATGGGATTCACAGATACGCAGTATTTT. It yields the protein CASSLTMGFTDTQYF.

V and J are TRBV5-6 and TRBJ2-2, with D uncertain. V was shortened by 4 bases and J by 0 bases, with 4 bases between the two germline ends. Germline V lookup: CDR1 SGHDT, CDR2 YYEEEE. The CDR3 spans 13 residues. The CDR3 is CASSPANTGELFF. CDR3 in DNA: TGTGCCAGCAGCCCCGCGAACACCGGGGAGCTGTTTTTT.

V is TRBV27 and J is TRBJ2-7; possible D gene TRBD2, 5 bases. The CDR3 sequence is 14 residues long. V lost 6 bases to trimming and J lost 5 bases, with 17 bases between them. CDR1 and CDR2 (germline): MNHEY, SMNVEV (reference sequence). CDR3 coding DNA: TGTGCCAGCAGCCCGGACGGGAAACCCCACGAGCAGTACTTC. This encodes CASSPDGKPHEQYF.

CDR3 protein: CASSYGQTLSSGANVLTF. The CDR3 DNA reads TGTGCCAGCAGCTACGGACAGACCCTCTCCTCTGGGGCCAACGTCCTGACTTTC. The J gene is TRBJ2-6, the V gene TRBV5-4, with D tentatively TRBD1 (6 bases). Between the trimmed V and J ends, which lost 3 bases and 0 bases, there was a span of 16 bases. Germline-derived CDR1 and CDR2 are SGHNT and YYREEE (reference sequence). The CDR3 contains 18 residues.

V and J are TRBV11-2 and TRBJ1-1; TRBD1 matches at 7 bases. V gave up 6 bases and J gave up 4 bases; unmatched junction bases: 5. Per the germline V gene, CDR1 is SGHAT and CDR2 is FQNNGV. This CDR3 is 13 amino acids long. CDR3 sequence: CASSFDRATEAFF. The CDR3 coding sequence is TGTGCCAGCAGTTTCGACAGGGCCACTGAAGCTTTCTTT.

The chain uses TRBV2 and TRBJ2-2, with 8 bases that match TRBD1. The CDR3 is 14 residues long. Germline V gene lookup returns CDR1 SNHLY and CDR2 FYNNEI. V lost 7 bases, J lost 7 bases, and 8 bases stayed unmatched. In DNA form, the CDR3 reads TGTGCCAGCACCGAGAGACAGGGGTTCGGGGAGCTGTTTTTT. Translating it yields CASTERQGFGELFF. Supplemented by reference TRBV2 and TRBJ2-2, the full variable domain reads EPEVTQTPSHQVTQMGQEVILRCVPISNHLYFYWYRQILGQKVEFLVSFYNNEISEKSEIFDDQFSVERPDGSNFTLKIRSTKLEDSAMYFCASTERQGFGELFFGEGSRLTVL.

The chain is built from TRBV19 and TRBJ2-1; a possible D gene is TRBD2 (5 bases). Germline CDR1 LNHDA, CDR2 SQIVND (reference sequence). V gave up 3 bases and J gave up 6 bases, with 15 bases separating them. This CDR3 contains 15 residues. CDR3 in amino acids: CASSIGPGKSNEQFF. In DNA form, the CDR3 reads TGTGCCAGTAGTATTGGCCCCGGGAAGAGCAATGAGCAGTTCTTC.

The rearrangement joins TRBV5-1 to TRBJ1-2; 9 nucleotides align to TRBD1. The V gene end was trimmed by 4 bases and the J gene end by 7 bases; junction bases not matched to a gene: 8. CDR3 length: 14 residues. Per germline, CDR1 SGHRS and CDR2 YFSETQ. The CDR3 DNA reads as TGCGCCAGCAGCAAAGACAGGGGGAGTATTGGCTACACCTTC. As protein: CASSKDRGSIGYTF.

This sequence joins TRBV27 and TRBJ2-2, with 8 positions matching TRBD1. Per the germline V gene, CDR1 is MNHEY and CDR2 is SMNVEV (reference sequence). The V gene end was trimmed by 5 bases and the J gene end by 7 bases; junction bases not matched to a gene: 12. This CDR3 region has 16 residues. The CDR3 is CASSRPLDRDDGELFF. The CDR3 nucleotides read TGTGCCAGCAGTCGCCCCTTGGACAGGGATGACGGGGAGCTGTTTTTT.

The genes are TRBV5-6 and TRBJ2-7, with D possibly being TRBD2 (5 bases). Germline CDR1 SGHDT, CDR2 YYEEEE. V lost 4 bases and J 2 bases, leaving 22 bases between the germline ends. This CDR3 is 17 amino acids long. The CDR3: CASSASEEGRGTYEQYF. The CDR3 DNA reads TGTGCCAGCAGCGCGTCTGAAGAGGGTAGAGGAACCTACGAGCAGTACTTC.

The chain combines TRBV6-1 with TRBJ1-2, with 7 bases that match TRBD1. Germline V CDR1 and CDR2: MNHNS, SASEGT. J lost 4 bases, V lost 5 bases, and 4 bases had no gene match. The CDR3 totals 13 residues. The CDR3 DNA sequence: TGTGCCAGCAGTCCGGACAGGTCCTATGGCTACACCTTC. Translated, it gives CASSPDRSYGYTF.

The chain employs TRBV27 and TRBJ2-7; D possibly matches TRBD1 or TRBD2 (5 bases each). V lost 5 bases to trimming and J lost 7 bases, with 15 bases between them. Germline lookup yields CDR1 MNHEY and CDR2 SMNVEV (reference sequence). This CDR3 is 13 amino acids long. CDR3 sequence reads: CASSVGPPIEQYF. For the CDR3, the DNA is TGTGCCAGCAGTGTGGGACCCCCTATTGAGCAGTACTTC.

The chain recombines TRBV7-2 with TRBJ2-1; 7 nucleotides align to TRBD1. CDR1 is SGHTA, CDR2 FQGNSA, per germline. With 1 base clipped from V and 8 bases from J, the junction kept 8 bases outside the gene matches. The CDR3 has 15 residues. In nucleotides, the CDR3 is TGTGCCAGCAGCTTAGGGGGCGGACAGGCGGATGAGCAGTTCTTC. It yields the protein CASSLGGGQADEQFF.

The chain employs TRBV5-1 and TRBJ2-2, with TRBD1 matching over 7 bases. After removal of 0 bases from V and 3 bases from J, the junction contained 2 bases not matched to a gene. This CDR3 has 15 residues. CDR1 is SGHRS, CDR2 YFSETQ, per germline. CDR3 DNA: TGCGCCAGCAGCTTGGAAGGGGGCGACACCGGGGAGCTGTTTTTT. Amino acids: CASSLEGGDTGELFF.

The chain joins TRBV6-1 to TRBJ1-1; D possibly corresponds to TRBD1 (6 bases). The germline V gene has CDR1 MNHNS and CDR2 SASEGT. V was pared by 2 bases and J by 4 bases, with 11 bases between. The CDR3 runs to 14 residues. The CDR3: CASSEQGLGTEAFF. CDR3 in DNA: TGTGCCAGCAGTGAACAGGGGTTGGGCACTGAAGCTTTCTTT.

The chain recombines TRBV27 with TRBJ1-2; D is unresolved. CDR1 is MNHEY, CDR2 SMNVEV, per germline (reference sequence). The CDR3 covers 13 residues. V was trimmed by 1 base and J by 8 bases, leaving 11 bases between them. The CDR3 bases are TGTGCCAGCAGTTTATGGCCAGATGAGGGCTACACCTTC. It yields the protein CASSLWPDEGYTF.

The chain has TRBV27 and TRBJ2-3; 9 nucleotides align to TRBD2. Germline trimming cut 8 bases from V and 6 bases from J; bases unmatched to any gene: 12. Germline loops: CDR1 MNHEY, CDR2 SMNVEV (reference sequence). This CDR3 contains 15 residues. The CDR3 nucleotides read TGTGCCAGCGCGGCCCCCGGGCTAGCGGGGGATACGCAGTATTTT. Protein: CASAAPGLAGDTQYF.

This clone was observed a single time. This chain connects TRBV30 to TRBJ1-1; 9 nucleotides align to TRBD1. The germline V gene has CDR1 GTSNPN and CDR2 SVGIG (reference sequence). The CDR3 runs to 15 residues. J was trimmed by 5 bases and V by 5 bases; bases with no gene match: 12. The CDR3 loop reads CAWVIGTGSRTEAFF. For the CDR3, the DNA is TGTGCCTGGGTAATCGGGACAGGGAGTAGGACTGAAGCTTTCTTT.

The rearrangement links TRBV12-2 to TRBJ2-7; the listed D gene, TRBD2, was not tested against the DNA. TRBV12-2 is assigned pseudogene status. CDR3 size: 17 residues. The CDR3: CASRLAFSGGISYEQYF. The CDR3 DNA sequence: TGTGCAAGTCGCTTAGCGTTTAGCGGGGGGATCTCCTACGAGCAGTACTTC.

The chain uses TRBV6-5 and TRBJ2-1; TRBD1 matches 7 bases. Germline values: CDR1 MNHEY, CDR2 SVGAGI. The CDR3 is 13 amino acids. The V segment lost 6 bases and the J segment 6 bases; nucleotides outside the gene matches: 5. The CDR3 region has the DNA TGTGCCAGCAGCCCGACAGGGCGCAATGAGCAGTTCTTC. Its translation is CASSPTGRNEQFF.

This CDR3 is CASSRAANYGYTF. CDR3 bases: TGTGCCAGCAGCCGCGCCGCTAACTATGGCTACACCTTC. The rearrangement joins TRBV5-8 to TRBJ1-2; D gene ambiguous. Germline loops: CDR1 SGHTS, CDR2 YDEGEE. CDR3 length: 13 amino acids. V shed 4 bases and J shed 0 bases, with 7 bases lying between them.

This chain links TRBV7-3 with TRBJ2-7; 10 bases match TRBD2. There are 15 residues in the CDR3. CDR1 and CDR2 from the germline V gene are SGHTA and FQGTGA. The ends lost 5 bases at V and 3 bases at J; junction bases unmatched: 7. CDR3 coding DNA: TGTGCCAGCAGCCGAGAGGCTAGCGGGGGCTACGAGCAGTACTTC. Its translation: CASSREASGGYEQYF.

The chain uses TRBV21-1 and TRBJ2-3; TRBD2, the table's D call, lacks a check against the DNA. TRBV21-1 is a recognized pseudogene. The CDR3 is made up of 16 amino acids. CDR3 in DNA: TGTGCCAGCAGCAAAGATTGGAGCGGGGAGAGTGATACGCAGTATTTT. Translation gives CASSKDWSGESDTQYF.

This chain connects TRBV4-1 to TRBJ1-4; 10 bases are a match to TRBD1. Germline lookup yields CDR1 MGHRA and CDR2 YSYEKL. This CDR3 region has 14 residues. Losses at the gene ends were 0 bases for V and 11 bases for J; bases not matched to a gene: 3. CDR3 region: CASSQEGQGNKLFF. CDR3 sequence (DNA): TGCGCCAGCAGCCAAGAGGGACAGGGGAATAAACTGTTTTTT.